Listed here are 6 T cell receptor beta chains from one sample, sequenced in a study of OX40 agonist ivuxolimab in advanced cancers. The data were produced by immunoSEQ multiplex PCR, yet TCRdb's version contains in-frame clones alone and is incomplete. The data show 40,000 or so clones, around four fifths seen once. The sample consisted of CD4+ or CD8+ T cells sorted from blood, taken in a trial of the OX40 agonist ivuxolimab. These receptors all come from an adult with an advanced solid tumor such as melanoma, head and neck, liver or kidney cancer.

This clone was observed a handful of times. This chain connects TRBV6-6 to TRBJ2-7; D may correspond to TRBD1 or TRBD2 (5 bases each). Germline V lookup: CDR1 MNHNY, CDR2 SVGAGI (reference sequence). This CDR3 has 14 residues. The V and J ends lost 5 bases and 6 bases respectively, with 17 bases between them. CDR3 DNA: TGTGCCAGCAGTCCGTCCGGGACGACACGCGAGCAGTACTTC. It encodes CASSPSGTTREQYF.

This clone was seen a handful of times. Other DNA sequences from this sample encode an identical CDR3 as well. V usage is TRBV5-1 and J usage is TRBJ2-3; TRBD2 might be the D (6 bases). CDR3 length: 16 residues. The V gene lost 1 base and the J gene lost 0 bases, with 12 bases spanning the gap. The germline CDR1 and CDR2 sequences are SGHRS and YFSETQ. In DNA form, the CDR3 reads TGCGCCAGCAGCTTGAATGGGAGGACTAGCACAGATACGCAGTATTTT. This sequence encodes CASSLNGRTSTDTQYF.

The CDR3 coding sequence is TGTGCCAGCAGCCCGGACCCAAGGACTCCCCGGCTCCATGAGCAGTTCTTC. This translates into CASSPDPRTPRLHEQFF. The chain recombines TRBV5-4 with TRBJ2-1, with D maybe TRBD2 (5 bases). Trimming shortened V by 4 bases and J by 8 bases, and 25 bases separated the two germline ends. This CDR3 region has 17 residues. Germline loops: CDR1 SGHNT, CDR2 YYREEE (reference sequence).

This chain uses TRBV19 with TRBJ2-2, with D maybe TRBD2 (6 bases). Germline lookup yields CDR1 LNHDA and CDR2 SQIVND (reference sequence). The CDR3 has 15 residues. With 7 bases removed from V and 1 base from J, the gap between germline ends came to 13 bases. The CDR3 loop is CASIGRSGNTGELFF. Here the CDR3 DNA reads TGTGCCAGTATTGGGAGGAGCGGGAACACCGGGGAGCTGTTTTTT.

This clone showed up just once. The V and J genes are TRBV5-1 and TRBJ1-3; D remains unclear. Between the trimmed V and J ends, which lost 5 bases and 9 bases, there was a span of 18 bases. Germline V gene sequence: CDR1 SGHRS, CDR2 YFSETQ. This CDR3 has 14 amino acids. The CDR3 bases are TGCGCCAGCAGTCGGGCGACACAGCGTAGCACCATATATTTT. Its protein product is CASSRATQRSTIYF. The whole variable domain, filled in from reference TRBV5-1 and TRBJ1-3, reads KAGVTQTPRYLIKTRGQQVTLSCSPISGHRSVSWYQQTPGQGLQFLFEYFSETQRNKGNFPGRFSGRQFSNSRSEMNVSTLELGDSALYLCASSRATQRSTIYFGEGSWLTVV.

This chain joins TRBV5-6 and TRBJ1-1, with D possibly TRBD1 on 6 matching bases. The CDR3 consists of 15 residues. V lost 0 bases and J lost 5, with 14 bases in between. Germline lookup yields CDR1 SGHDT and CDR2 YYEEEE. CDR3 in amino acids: CASSLVQGLRTEAFF. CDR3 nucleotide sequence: TGTGCCAGCAGCTTGGTTCAGGGGCTGAGGACTGAAGCTTTCTTT. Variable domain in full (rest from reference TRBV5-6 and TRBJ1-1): DAGVTQSPTHLIKTRGQQVTLRCSPKSGHDTVSWYQQALGQGPQFIFQYYEEEERQRGNFPDRFSGHQFPNYSSELNVNALLLGDSALYLCASSLVQGLRTEAFFGQGTRLTVV.